The clone carrying this TCR beta chain was picked up a small number of times. Its antigen remains unidentified. The record originates from a study of CD8 T cells in ankylosing spondylitis. Making the TCR beta libraries involved quantitative 5'-RACE with molecular barcodes. In TCRdb, the 5' RACE reads were re-called with MiXCR into one record per CDR3 protein. The data contain 330,000 or so distinct CDR3 sequences, roughly 8% of them singletons. Overall study findings and caveats: Disease-linked clones reportedly showed significant enrichment in matched ankylosing spondylitis synovial fluid. Fewer than 10 highly homologous variants formed a TCR beta motif that appeared characteristic of ankylosing spondylitis blood. Some of these motif variants have turned up before, in reports on reactive arthritis synovial fluid and blood.

The germline CDR1 and CDR2 sequences are ENHRY and SYGVKD. V lost 8 bases and J lost 0, with 7 bases in between. The CDR3 has 12 amino acids. Sequencing was carried out using blood, either unsorted or a sorted T cell fraction (not recorded which). The sequence derives from a male donor with ankylosing spondylitis. V usage is TRBV10-3 and J usage is TRBJ2-5, with D unclear. The CDR3 DNA reads as TGTGCCATCGGCCCCAACCAAGAGACCCAGTACTTC. Residues: CAIGPNQETQYF.